This passage covers 3 T cell receptor beta chains from one sample sequenced in a study of Graves' ophthalmopathy and Graves' hyperthyroidism. Amplification from RNA transcripts yielded the TCR beta CDR3 regions. HTBI primers were used in a first-round RT-PCR, which preceded a second-round multiplex PCR. One entry per CDR3 protein, called by TCRdb with MiXCR from the multiplex PCR reads. This table has roughly 400,000 distinct CDR3 sequences, 15% to 20% appearing once. Sequences were obtained from peripheral blood. Receptors originate from a woman aged 18-29 years with Graves' ophthalmopathy.

This clonotype was recorded a few times. V usage is TRBV18 and J usage is TRBJ1-1; D gene ambiguous. The CDR3 consists of 14 residues. The V and J ends lost 5 bases and 0 bases respectively, with 10 bases between them. Germline V gives CDR1 KGHSH, CDR2 LQKENI. CDR3 region: CASSTTWMNTEAFF. The CDR3 DNA reads as TGTGCCAGCTCAACCACCTGGATGAACACTGAAGCTTTCTTT.

There are many counts of this clonotype. The chain combines TRBV3-1 with TRBJ2-2; D uncertain. Germline V lookup: CDR1 LGHDT, CDR2 YNNKEL (reference sequence). The CDR3 has 15 amino acids. Between the trimmed V and J ends, which lost 1 base and 0 bases, there was a span of 6 bases. The CDR3 spells CASSQGVANTGELFF. DNA of the CDR3: TGTGCCAGCAGCCAAGGGGTGGCGAACACCGGGGAGCTGTTTTTT.

This clonotype was seen many times. J is TRBJ2-7 and V is TRBV5-4, with D maybe TRBD1 (6 bases). The V end was cut by 1 base, the J end by 3 bases, with 14 bases between. The CDR3 is 15 residues long. Germline CDR1 SGHNT, CDR2 YYREEE (reference sequence). CDR3: CASSLPDRSFYEQYF. DNA of the CDR3: TGTGCCAGCAGCTTGCCCGACAGGAGCTTCTACGAGCAGTACTTC.